The table lists the clone carrying this T cell receptor beta chain with a count of one. The data are from a study of blood T cell repertoires in COVID-19. At the level of the study: The samples span acute and convalescent COVID-19 from the United States, Italy and Spain. Nucleic acid was either cDNA or gDNA, and it came from T cells, B-cell-depleted T cells, or PBMCs.

CDR1 SGHNT and CDR2 YYREEE come from the germline V gene (reference sequence). This CDR3 is 14 amino acids long. Germline trimming cut 4 bases from V and 6 bases from J; bases unmatched to any gene: 8. Per the authors' pipeline: By means of reference gene primer amplification, nucleated cell counts were estimated. Clones were sequenced by immunoSEQ multiplex PCR, and TCRdb holds only the in-frame ones, with some missing. Clone size and V and J calls were adopted from that table, with D and trimming inferred from the DNA. The profile shows about 260,000 clones, around 90% of them singletons. Sequencing used peripheral blood. The chain joins TRBV5-4 to TRBJ1-2; the match to TRBD1 covers 8 bases. This clonotype was sampled from a woman aged 45-65 years who had recovered from COVID-19. The CDR3 region is CASSAQTGVHGYTF. The CDR3 DNA reads as TGTGCCAGCAGCGCCCAGACAGGGGTTCATGGCTACACCTTC.